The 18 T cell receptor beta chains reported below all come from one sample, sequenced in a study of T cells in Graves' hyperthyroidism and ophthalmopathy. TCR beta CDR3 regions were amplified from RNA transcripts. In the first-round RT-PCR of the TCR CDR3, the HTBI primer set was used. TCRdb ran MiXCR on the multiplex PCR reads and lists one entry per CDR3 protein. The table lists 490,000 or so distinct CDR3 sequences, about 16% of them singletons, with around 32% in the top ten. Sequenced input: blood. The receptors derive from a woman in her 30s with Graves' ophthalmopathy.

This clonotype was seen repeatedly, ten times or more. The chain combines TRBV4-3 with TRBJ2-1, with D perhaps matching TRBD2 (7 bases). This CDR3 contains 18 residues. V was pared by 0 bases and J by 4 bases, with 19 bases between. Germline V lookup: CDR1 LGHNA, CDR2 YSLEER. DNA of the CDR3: TGCGCCAGCAGCCAAGATGGGGCGGGGGCGGGACAATACAATGAGCAGTTCTTC. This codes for CASSQDGAGAGQYNEQFF.

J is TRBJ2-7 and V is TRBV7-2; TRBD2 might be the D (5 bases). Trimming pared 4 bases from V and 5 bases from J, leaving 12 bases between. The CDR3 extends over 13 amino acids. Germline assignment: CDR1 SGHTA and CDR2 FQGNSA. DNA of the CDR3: TGTGCCAGCAGCTCCACATTCGGGGACGAGCAGTACTTC. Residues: CASSSTFGDEQYF.

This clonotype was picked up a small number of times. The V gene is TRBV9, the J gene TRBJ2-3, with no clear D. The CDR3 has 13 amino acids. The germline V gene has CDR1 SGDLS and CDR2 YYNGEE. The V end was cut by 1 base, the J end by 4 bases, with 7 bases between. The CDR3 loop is CASSVQEPDTQYF. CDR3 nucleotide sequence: TGTGCCAGCAGCGTACAAGAACCAGATACGCAGTATTTT. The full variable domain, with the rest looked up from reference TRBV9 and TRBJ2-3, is DSGVTQTPKHLITATGQRVTLRCSPRSGDLSVYWYQQSLDQGLQFLIQYYNGEERAKGNILERFSAQQFPDLHSELNLSSLELGDSALYFCASSVQEPDTQYFGPGTRLTVL.

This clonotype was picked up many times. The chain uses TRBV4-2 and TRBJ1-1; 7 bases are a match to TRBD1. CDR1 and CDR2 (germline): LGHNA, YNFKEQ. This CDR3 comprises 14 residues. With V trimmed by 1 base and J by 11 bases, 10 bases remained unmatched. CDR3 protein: CASSQVPGGTEAFF. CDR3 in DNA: TGTGCCAGCAGCCAAGTGCCAGGGGGGACCGAGGCTTTCTTT.

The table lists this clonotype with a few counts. CDR3 sequence reads: CACSKSGTYNEQFF. CDR3 in DNA: TGTGCCTGCTCCAAAAGCGGGACCTACAATGAGCAGTTCTTC. J is TRBJ2-1 and V is TRBV30, with 7 nucleotides matching TRBD2. Germline lookup yields CDR1 GTSNPN and CDR2 SVGIG (reference sequence). The V and J ends lost 6 bases and 2 bases, in that order; junction bases with no gene match: 7. There are 14 residues in the CDR3.

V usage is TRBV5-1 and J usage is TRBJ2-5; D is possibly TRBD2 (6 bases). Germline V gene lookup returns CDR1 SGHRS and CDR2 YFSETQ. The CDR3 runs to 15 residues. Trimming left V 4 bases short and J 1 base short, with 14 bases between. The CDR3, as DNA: TGCGCCAGCAGCCTACTAAGCGGGCGCCAAGAGACCCAGTACTTC. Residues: CASSLLSGRQETQYF.

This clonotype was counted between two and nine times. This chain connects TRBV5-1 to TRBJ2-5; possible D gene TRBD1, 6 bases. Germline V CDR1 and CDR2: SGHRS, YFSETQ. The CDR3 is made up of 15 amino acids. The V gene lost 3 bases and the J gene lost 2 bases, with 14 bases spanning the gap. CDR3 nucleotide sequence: TGCGCCAGCAGCTCTCAAGGGACAAGACAAGAGACCCAGTACTTC. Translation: CASSSQGTRQETQYF.

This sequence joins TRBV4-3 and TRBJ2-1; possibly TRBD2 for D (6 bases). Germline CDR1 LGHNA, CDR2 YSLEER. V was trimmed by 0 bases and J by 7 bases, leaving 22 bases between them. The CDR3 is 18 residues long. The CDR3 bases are TGCGCCAGCAGCCAAGAAGAGTGGCCCCTTCGGGAGCAAAATGAGCAGTTCTTC. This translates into CASSQEEWPLREQNEQFF.

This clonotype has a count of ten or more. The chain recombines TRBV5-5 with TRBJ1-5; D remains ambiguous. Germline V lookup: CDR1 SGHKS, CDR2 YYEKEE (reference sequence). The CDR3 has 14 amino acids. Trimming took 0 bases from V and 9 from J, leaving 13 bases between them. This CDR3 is CASSLEVGIGPQHF. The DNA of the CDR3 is TGTGCCAGCAGCTTGGAGGTGGGGATAGGGCCCCAGCATTTT.

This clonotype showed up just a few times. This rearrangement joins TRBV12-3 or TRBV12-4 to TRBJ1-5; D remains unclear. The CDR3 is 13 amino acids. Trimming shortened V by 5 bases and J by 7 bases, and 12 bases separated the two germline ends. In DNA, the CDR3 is TGTGCCAGCAGTCTCTCCACATGGCAGCCCCAGCATTTT. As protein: CASSLSTWQPQHF.

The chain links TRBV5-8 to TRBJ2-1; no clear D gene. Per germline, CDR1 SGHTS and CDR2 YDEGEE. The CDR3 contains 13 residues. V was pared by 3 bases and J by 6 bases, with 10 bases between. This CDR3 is CASSSGPANEQFF. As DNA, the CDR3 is TGTGCCAGCAGCTCTGGGCCCGCCAATGAGCAGTTCTTC.

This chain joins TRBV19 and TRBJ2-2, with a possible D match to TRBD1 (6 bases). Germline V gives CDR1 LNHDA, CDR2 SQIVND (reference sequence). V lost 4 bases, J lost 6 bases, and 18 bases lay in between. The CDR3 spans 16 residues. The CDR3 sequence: CASSTGQWPNAGELFF. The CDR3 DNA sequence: TGTGCCAGTAGTACTGGACAGTGGCCTAACGCCGGGGAGCTGTTTTTT.

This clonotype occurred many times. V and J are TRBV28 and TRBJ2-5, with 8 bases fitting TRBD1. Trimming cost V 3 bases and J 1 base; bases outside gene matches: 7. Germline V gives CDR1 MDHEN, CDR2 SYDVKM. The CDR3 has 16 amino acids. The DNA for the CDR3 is TGTGCCAGCAGTTTTCAGGGGGCAATCGGCCAAGAGACCCAGTACTTC. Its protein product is CASSFQGAIGQETQYF.

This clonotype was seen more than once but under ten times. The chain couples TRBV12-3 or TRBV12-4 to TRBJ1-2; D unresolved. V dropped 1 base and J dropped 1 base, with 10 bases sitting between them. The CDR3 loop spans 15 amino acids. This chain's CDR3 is CASSLGLTLNYGYTF. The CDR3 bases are TGTGCCAGCAGTTTAGGGCTGACGCTTAACTATGGCTACACCTTC.

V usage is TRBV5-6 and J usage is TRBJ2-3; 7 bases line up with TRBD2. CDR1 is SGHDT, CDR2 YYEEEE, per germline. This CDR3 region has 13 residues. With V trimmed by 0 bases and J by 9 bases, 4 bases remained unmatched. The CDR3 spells CASSLVGEGTQYF. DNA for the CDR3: TGTGCCAGCAGCTTGGTCGGGGAGGGGACGCAGTATTTT.

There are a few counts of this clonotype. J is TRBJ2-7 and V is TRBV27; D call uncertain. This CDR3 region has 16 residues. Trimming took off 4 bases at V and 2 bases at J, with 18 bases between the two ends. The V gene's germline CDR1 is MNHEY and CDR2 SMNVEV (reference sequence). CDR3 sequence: CASSSRLSEKAYEQYF. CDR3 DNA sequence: TGTGCCAGCAGTTCCCGACTTTCTGAAAAGGCCTACGAGCAGTACTTC.

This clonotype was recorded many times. For the CDR3, the DNA is TGTGCCAGCAGCTTACTGACGGCAGATACGCAGTATTTT. Residues: CASSLLTADTQYF. The J gene is TRBJ2-3, the V gene TRBV7-2, with no clear D. The CDR3 has 13 residues. The germline gives CDR1 SGHTA, CDR2 FQGNSA. V lost 2 bases to trimming and J lost 4 bases, with 7 bases between them.

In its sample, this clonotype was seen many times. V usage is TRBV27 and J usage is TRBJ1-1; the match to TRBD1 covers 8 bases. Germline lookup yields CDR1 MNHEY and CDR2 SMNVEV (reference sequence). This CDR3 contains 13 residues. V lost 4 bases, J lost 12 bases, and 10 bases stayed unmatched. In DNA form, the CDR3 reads TGTGCCAGCAGTTCCGGTGGGGACAGGCGGACTTTCTTT. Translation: CASSSGGDRRTFF.